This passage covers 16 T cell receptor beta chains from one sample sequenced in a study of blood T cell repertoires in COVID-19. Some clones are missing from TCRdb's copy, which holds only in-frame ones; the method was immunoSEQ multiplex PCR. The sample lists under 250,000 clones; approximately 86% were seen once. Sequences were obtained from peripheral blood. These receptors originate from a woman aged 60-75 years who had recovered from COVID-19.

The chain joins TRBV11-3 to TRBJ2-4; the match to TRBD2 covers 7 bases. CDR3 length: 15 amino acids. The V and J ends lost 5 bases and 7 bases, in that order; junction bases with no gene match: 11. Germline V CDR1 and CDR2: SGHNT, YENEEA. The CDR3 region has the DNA TGTGCCAGCAGCCCCGGGGAGGGGAATGGGAACATTCAGTACTTC. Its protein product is CASSPGEGNGNIQYF.

CDR3 amino acids: CASSTTGGANTGELFF. CDR3 DNA: TGTGCCAGCAGCACCACAGGGGGCGCGAACACCGGGGAGCTGTTTTTT. V gene TRBV21-1 combines with J gene TRBJ2-2; the D call of TRBD1 is as the table states it, not checked on the DNA. TRBV21-1 is given as a pseudogene. The CDR3 loop spans 16 amino acids.

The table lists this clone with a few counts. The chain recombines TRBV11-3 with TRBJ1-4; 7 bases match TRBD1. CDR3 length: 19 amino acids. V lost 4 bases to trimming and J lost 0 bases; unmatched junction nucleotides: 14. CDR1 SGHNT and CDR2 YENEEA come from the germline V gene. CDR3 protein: CASSSLMTGPFATNEKLFF. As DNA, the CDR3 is TGTGCCAGCAGCTCTCTTATGACAGGGCCATTTGCAACTAATGAAAAACTGTTTTTT. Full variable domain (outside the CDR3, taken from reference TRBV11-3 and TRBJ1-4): EAGVVQSPRYKIIEKKQPVAFWCNPISGHNTLYWYLQNLGQGPELLIRYENEEAVDDSQLPKDRFSAERLKGVDSTLKIQPAELGDSAVYLCASSSLMTGPFATNEKLFFGSGTQLSVL.

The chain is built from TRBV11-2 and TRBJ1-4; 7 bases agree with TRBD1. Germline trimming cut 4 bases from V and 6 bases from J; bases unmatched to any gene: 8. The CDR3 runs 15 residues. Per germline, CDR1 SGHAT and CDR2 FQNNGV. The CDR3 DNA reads TGTGCCAGCAGCTCCAGGGGGGCCGTGGATGAAAAACTGTTTTTT. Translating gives CASSSRGAVDEKLFF. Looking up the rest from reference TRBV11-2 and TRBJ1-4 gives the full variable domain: EAGVAQSPRYKIIEKRQSVAFWCNPISGHATLYWYQQILGQGPKLLIQFQNNGVVDDSQLPKDRFSAERLKGVDSTLKIQPAKLEDSAVYLCASSSRGAVDEKLFFGSGTQLSVL.

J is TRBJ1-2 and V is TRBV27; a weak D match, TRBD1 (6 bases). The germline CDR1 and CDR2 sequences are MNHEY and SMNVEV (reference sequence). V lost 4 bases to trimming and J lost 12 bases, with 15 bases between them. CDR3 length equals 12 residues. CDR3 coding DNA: TGTGCCAGCAGTTATAAACAGGGTGAGGACACCTTC. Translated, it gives CASSYKQGEDTF.

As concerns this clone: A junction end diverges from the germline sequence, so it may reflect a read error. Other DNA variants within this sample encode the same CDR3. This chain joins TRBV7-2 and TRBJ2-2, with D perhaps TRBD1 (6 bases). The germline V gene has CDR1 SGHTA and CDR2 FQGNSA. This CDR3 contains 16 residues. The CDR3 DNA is TGTGCCAGCAGCCCCAAATTAGGACAGAACACCGGGGAGCTATTTTTT. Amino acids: CASSPKLGQNTGELFF.

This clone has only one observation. Here the CDR3 reads CASSPRQGGTEAFF. The CDR3 DNA reads as TGTGCCAGCAGCCCTCGACAGGGGGGCACTGAAGCTTTCTTT. This chain connects TRBV21-1 to TRBJ1-1; the table calls TRBD1, which could not be checked here. TRBV21-1 is listed as a pseudogene. This CDR3 is 14 amino acids long.

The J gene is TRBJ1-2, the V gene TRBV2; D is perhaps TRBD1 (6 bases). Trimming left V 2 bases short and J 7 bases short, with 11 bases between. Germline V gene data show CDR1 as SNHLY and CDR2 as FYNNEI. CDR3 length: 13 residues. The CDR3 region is CASSERPGVGYTF. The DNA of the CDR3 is TGTGCCAGCAGTGAACGGCCAGGGGTTGGCTACACCTTC.

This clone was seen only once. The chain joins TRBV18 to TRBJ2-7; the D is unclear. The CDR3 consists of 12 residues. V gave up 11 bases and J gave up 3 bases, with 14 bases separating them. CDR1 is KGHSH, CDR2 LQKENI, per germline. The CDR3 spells CAPPRGFYEQYF. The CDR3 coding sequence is TGTGCCCCCCCCCGCGGCTTCTACGAGCAGTACTTC.

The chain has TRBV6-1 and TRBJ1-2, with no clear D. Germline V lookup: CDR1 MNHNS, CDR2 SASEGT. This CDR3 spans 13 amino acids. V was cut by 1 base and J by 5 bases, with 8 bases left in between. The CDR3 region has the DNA TGTGCCAGCAGTGAAGTTAGCGGATATGGCTACACCTTC. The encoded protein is CASSEVSGYGYTF.

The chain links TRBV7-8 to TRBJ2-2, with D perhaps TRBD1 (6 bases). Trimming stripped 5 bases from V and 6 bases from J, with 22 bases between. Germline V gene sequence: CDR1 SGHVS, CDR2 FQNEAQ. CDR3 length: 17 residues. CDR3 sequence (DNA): TGTGCCAGCAGCCACCGCCCGGAGCAGGGGTCCCCCGGGGAGCTGTTTTTT. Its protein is CASSHRPEQGSPGELFF.

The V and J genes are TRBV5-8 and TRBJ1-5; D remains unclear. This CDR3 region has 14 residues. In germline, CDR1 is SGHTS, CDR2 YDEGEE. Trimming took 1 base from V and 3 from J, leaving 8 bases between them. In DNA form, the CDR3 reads TGTGCCAGCAGCTTGTTTCGGTACAATCAGCCCCAGCATTTT. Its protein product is CASSLFRYNQPQHF. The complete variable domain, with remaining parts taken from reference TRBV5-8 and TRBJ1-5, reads EAGVTQSPTHLIKTRGQQATLRCSPISGHTSVYWYQQALGLGLQFLLWYDEGEERNRGNFPPRFSGRQFPNYSSELNVNALELEDSALYLCASSLFRYNQPQHFGDGTRLSIL.

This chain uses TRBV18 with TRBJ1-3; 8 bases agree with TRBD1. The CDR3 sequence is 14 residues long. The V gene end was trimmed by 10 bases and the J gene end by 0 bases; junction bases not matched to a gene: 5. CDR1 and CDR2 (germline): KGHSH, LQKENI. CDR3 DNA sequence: TGTGCCACCGCGACAGGGGCCTCTGGAAACACCATATATTTT. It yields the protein CATATGASGNTIYF. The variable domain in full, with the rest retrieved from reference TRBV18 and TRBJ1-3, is NAGVMQNPRHLVRRRGQEARLRCSPMKGHSHVYWYRQLPEEGLKFMVYLQKENIIDESGMPKERFSAEFPKEGPSILRIQQVVRGDSAAYFCATATGASGNTIYFGEGSWLTVV.

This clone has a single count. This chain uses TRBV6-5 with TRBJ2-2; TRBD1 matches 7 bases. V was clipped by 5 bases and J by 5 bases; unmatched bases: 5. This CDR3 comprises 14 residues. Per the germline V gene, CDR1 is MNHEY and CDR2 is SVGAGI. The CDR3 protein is CASSRDRVTGELFF. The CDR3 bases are TGTGCCAGCAGTCGCGACAGGGTGACCGGGGAGCTGTTTTTT.

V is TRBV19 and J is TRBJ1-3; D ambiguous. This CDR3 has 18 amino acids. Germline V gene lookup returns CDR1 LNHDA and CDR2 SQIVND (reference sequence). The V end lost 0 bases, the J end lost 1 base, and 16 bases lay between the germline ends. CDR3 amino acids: CASSIDLRFMESGNTIYF. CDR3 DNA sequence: TGTGCCAGTAGTATAGATCTGCGGTTCATGGAGTCTGGAAACACCATATATTTT.

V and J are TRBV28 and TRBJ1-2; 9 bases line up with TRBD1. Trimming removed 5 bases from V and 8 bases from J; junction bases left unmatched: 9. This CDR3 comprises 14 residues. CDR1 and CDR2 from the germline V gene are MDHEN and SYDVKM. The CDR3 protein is CASSNRGRRWGYTF. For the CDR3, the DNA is TGTGCCAGCAGTAACAGGGGGCGCCGCTGGGGCTACACCTTC.